The clone carrying this T cell receptor beta chain was observed at least ten times. Its antigen is as yet unknown. This specimen belongs to a study of T-cell memory formation after mild COVID-19. Study results and caveats: Memory from before infection featured some responding clones, which suggests cross-reactive memory joined.

Between the trimmed V and J ends, which lost 0 bases and 8 bases, there was a span of 14 bases. The CDR3 consists of 14 residues. In germline, CDR1 is MNHEY, CDR2 SVGEGT. UMIs and sample barcodes were carried by the TCR alpha and TCR beta cDNA libraries that 5'RACE produced using constant-segment primers. Each CDR3 protein is one row after TCRdb ran MiXCR on the 5' RACE reads. The sample consists of 25,000 to 30,000 distinct CDR3 sequences, about 16% of them appearing once. The chain combines TRBV6-2 or TRBV6-3 with TRBJ2-7; D is uncertain. Sequenced: PBMCs or a T cell subset sorted from them (not recorded which). The receptor was isolated from an adult who had mild COVID-19 (a few samples of this study predate the infection). Cell type and time point are not known. This CDR3 reads CASSYSRVIRQQYF. CDR3 coding DNA: TGTGCCAGCAGTTACTCTCGGGTTATCCGCCAGCAGTACTTC.